This is a list of T cell receptor beta chains from one sample in a study of blood T cells in healthy people across ages. Each CDR3 protein gets one entry after TCRdb re-called the 5' RACE reads with MiXCR. The data contain about 780,000 distinct CDR3 sequences, about half of them singletons. The sample taken for sequencing was blood. The receptors shown here come from a man at least 80 years old in good health. Each CDR3 is given with its conserved first and last residue. D genes are given only for firm matches. Not every row has a clone size; where given, it reads once, few, many or a size class.

>TRBJ1-1|many|-|TRBV5-5
CASNFRDSINTEAFF
TGTGCCAGCAATTTCCGGGACTCCATTAACACTGAAGCTTTCTTT
>TRBJ2-1|-|TRBD2|TRBV20-1
CSALAAQRADEQFF
TGCAGTGCACTAGCGGCGCAGCGAGCCGATGAGCAGTTCTTC
>TRBJ1-2|few|-|TRBV5-1
CASSPTGQFPPVPLYGYTF
TGCGCCAGCAGCCCTACAGGACAGTTCCCCCCAGTACCACTCTATGGCTACACCTTC
>TRBJ2-6|once|-|TRBV20-1
CSAWERGANVLTF
TGCAGTGCCTGGGAGCGAGGGGCCAACGTCCTGACTTTC
>TRBJ2-7|many|TRBD2|TRBV28
CASSGLVMPYEQYF
TGTGCCAGCAGTGGACTAGTAATGCCCTACGAGCAGTACTTC
>TRBJ2-3|many|TRBD1|TRBV5-5
CASSTGGQASTDTQYF
TGTGCCAGCAGCACCGGAGGACAGGCGAGCACAGATACGCAGTATTTT
>TRBJ2-5|few|-|TRBV5-1
CASSLGAGGGETQYF
TGTGCCAGCAGCTTAGGGGCCGGAGGTGGAGAGACCCAGTACTTC
>TRBJ2-7|-|-|TRBV6-2/TRBV6-3
CASSSLGAGKRYEQYF
TGTGCCAGCAGTTCCCTAGGTGCGGGAAAGCGGTACGAGCAGTACTTC
>TRBJ2-7|-|TRBD1|TRBV15
CATSRGTGTYEQYF
TGTGCCACCAGCAGAGGGACAGGGACCTACGAGCAGTACTTC
>TRBJ2-2|-|-|TRBV7-8
CASRGPSGGGELFF
TGTGCCAGCAGGGGACCCTCTGGAGGCGGGGAGCTGTTTTTT
>TRBJ2-3|few|-|TRBV27
CASSQGFTQYF
TGTGCCAGCAGCCAAGGGTTTACGCAGTATTTT
>TRBJ2-7|-|TRBD2|TRBV10-3
CAISPTSGSAYEQYF
TGTGCCATCAGCCCTACTAGCGGGAGCGCCTACGAGCAGTACTTC
>TRBJ2-7|many|TRBD1|TRBV11-1
CASSAPGQSNYEQYF
TGTGCCAGCAGCGCCCCGGGACAGTCCAACTACGAGCAGTACTTC
>TRBJ2-7|few|TRBD2|TRBV4-2
CASSQDLAGREQYF
TGTGCCAGCAGCCAAGATCTAGCGGGACGCGAGCAGTACTTC
>TRBJ2-5|-|TRBD2|TRBV6-6
CASNTLATGEQYF
TGTGCCAGCAACACACTAGCGACTGGAGAGCAGTACTTC
>TRBJ2-1|-|TRBD2|TRBV20-1
CSARPGLAAYNEQFF
TGCAGTGCTAGGCCCGGACTAGCGGCATACAATGAGCAGTTCTTC